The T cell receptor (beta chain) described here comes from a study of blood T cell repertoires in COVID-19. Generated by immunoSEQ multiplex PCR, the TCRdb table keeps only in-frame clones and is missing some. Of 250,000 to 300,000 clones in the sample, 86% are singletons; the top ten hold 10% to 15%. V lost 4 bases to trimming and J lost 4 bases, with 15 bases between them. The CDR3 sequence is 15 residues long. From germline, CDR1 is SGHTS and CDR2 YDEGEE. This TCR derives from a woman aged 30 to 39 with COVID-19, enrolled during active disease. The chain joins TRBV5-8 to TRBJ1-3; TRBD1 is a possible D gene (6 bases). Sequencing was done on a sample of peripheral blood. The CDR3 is CASSRGQLLGNTIYF. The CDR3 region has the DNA TGTGCCAGCAGCCGCGGACAGTTACTCGGAAACACCATATATTTT.